The rows below give T cell receptor beta chains drawn from one sample of a study of blood T cell repertoires in COVID-19. Here immunoSEQ multiplex PCR was the method, and the copy in TCRdb shows in-frame clones only, minus some. This repertoire shows some 120,000 clones, about 80% found once; its top ten account for around 15%. Sequencing input: peripheral blood. These receptors were obtained from a woman in her forties or fifties with acute or convalescent COVID-19. Each CDR3 is given with its conserved first and last residue. D genes are given only for firm matches. Clone size appears in some rows only: once, few, many, or a class for an expanded clone.

j_call | clone_size | v_call | d_call | cdr3_aa | cdr3_nt
TRBJ2-2 | - | TRBV6-5 | TRBD1 | CATSDRLNTGELFF | TGTGCCACCTCGGACAGGCTGAACACCGGGGAGCTGTTTTTT
TRBJ1-1 | - | TRBV27 | - | CASSQGGGRRNTEAFF | TGTGCCAGCAGCCAGGGCGGGGGAAGAAGAAACACTGAAGCTTTCTTT
TRBJ1-3 | - | TRBV7-2 | TRBD1 | CASSWTGQGQRNTIYF | TGTGCCAGCAGCTGGACCGGACAGGGGCAAAGAAACACCATATATTTT
TRBJ2-7 | - | TRBV12-5 | - | CASGLLGYEQYF | TGTGCTAGTGGTTTACTCGGGTACGAGCAGTACTTC
TRBJ1-2 | - | TRBV3-1/TRBV3-2 | - | CASSQESWGYTF | TGTGCCAGCAGCCAAGAAAGCTGGGGCTACACCTTC
TRBJ1-6 | - | TRBV10-1 | - | CASSEIENSPLHF | TGCGCCAGCAGTGAGATAGAAAATTCACCCCTCCACTTT
TRBJ2-2 | - | TRBV7-3 | - | CASSLNARGTGELFF | TGTGCCAGCAGCTTAAATGCAAGGGGTACCGGGGAGCTGTTTTTT
TRBJ1-4 | - | TRBV2 | TRBD1 | CASSTGTGGKLFF | TGTGCCAGCAGCACGGGGACAGGCGGAAAACTGTTTTTT
TRBJ2-2 | - | TRBV9 | TRBD2 | CASSVMRGGFDTGELFF | TGTGCCAGCAGCGTAATGCGGGGAGGGTTCGACACCGGGGAGCTGTTTTTT
TRBJ2-7 | few | TRBV2 | - | CASSAIPSAGGEQYF | TGTGCCAGCAGTGCTATACCTAGCGCTGGCGGCGAGCAGTACTTC
TRBJ1-2 | - | TRBV7-8 | - | CASNTAGKNYGYTF | TGTGCCAGCAACACGGCAGGGAAAAACTATGGCTACACCTTC
TRBJ1-5 | - | TRBV28 | TRBD1 | CASSPGGGGYQPQHF | TGTGCCAGCAGCCCAGGGGGCGGGGGATATCAGCCCCAGCATTTT
TRBJ2-7 | - | TRBV5-4 | - | CASSLDPAVTYEQYF | TGTGCCAGCAGCCTGGACCCCGCGGTCACCTACGAGCAGTACTTC
TRBJ2-7 | - | TRBV4-1 | TRBD1 | CASSPSRGHEQYF | TGCGCCAGCAGCCCTAGCAGGGGGCACGAGCAGTACTTC
TRBJ1-2 | once | TRBV25-1 | - | CASSDLGATVGGYTF | TGTGCCAGCAGTGACCTGGGGGCGACTGTCGGTGGCTACACCTTC
TRBJ2-7 | few | TRBV19 | TRBD1 | CASSLRDSEQYF | TGTGCCAGTAGTCTCAGGGACAGCGAGCAGTACTTC
TRBJ2-5 | - | TRBV5-1 | - | CASSLGPGTETQYF | TGCGCCAGCAGCTTGGGACCAGGTACGGAGACCCAGTACTTC
TRBJ1-5 | few | TRBV19 | TRBD1 | CASTDRAGGFDQPQHF | TGTGCCAGTACGGATAGGGCAGGGGGCTTCGATCAGCCCCAGCATTTT
TRBJ1-2 | - | TRBV12-5 | - | CASGLVPASEGYGYTF | TGTGCTAGTGGTTTGGTACCGGCCTCGGAGGGCTATGGCTACACCTTC
TRBJ2-2 | once | TRBV18 | - | CASSPRQATNGELFF | TGTGCCAGCTCACCAAGACAGGCGACCAACGGGGAGCTGTTTTTT
TRBJ2-3 | - | TRBV5-1 | TRBD2 | CASSPNSGGLQYF | TGCGCCAGCAGCCCCAATAGCGGGGGGTTGCAGTATTTT
TRBJ2-7 | - | TRBV5-1 | TRBD1 | CASSFGTGFYEQYF | TGCGCCAGCAGCTTCGGGACAGGGTTTTACGAGCAGTACTTC
TRBJ1-6 | - | TRBV5-1 | - | CASSLVGEEDSPLHF | TGCGCCAGCAGCTTGGTCGGGGAGGAGGATTCACCCCTCCACTTT
TRBJ1-3 | - | TRBV6-1 | - | CASSEDLDTIYF | TGTGCCAGCAGTGAAGATTTAGACACCATATATTTT
TRBJ2-7 | - | TRBV28 | - | CATTPPGLPFEQYF | TGTGCCACCACCCCCCCAGGCTTACCTTTCGAGCAGTACTTC
TRBJ1-5 | - | TRBV6-5 | TRBD1 | CASSLGQGSQPQHF | TGTGCCAGCAGTCTTGGACAGGGGAGTCAGCCCCAGCATTTT
TRBJ1-1 | few | TRBV10-2 | - | CASRDSANTEAFF | TGCGCCAGCAGGGACAGCGCGAACACTGAAGCTTTCTTT
TRBJ1-2 | - | TRBV5-1 | TRBD1 | CASSATMDRGRNGYTF | TGCGCCAGCAGCGCCACTATGGACAGGGGCCGGAATGGCTACACCTTC
TRBJ1-1 | - | TRBV3-1/TRBV3-2 | TRBD1 | CASSQDRTGGNTEAFF | TGTGCCAGCAGCCAAGATCGGACAGGGGGGAACACTGAAGCTTTCTTT
TRBJ1-1 | - | TRBV6-1 | - | CASSEPRGGVNTEAFF | TGTGCCAGCAGTGAACCTAGAGGGGGGGTGAACACTGAAGCTTTCTTT
TRBJ1-6 | - | TRBV2 | - | CASSESQVAPLHF | TGTGCCAGCAGTGAGTCGCAGGTCGCACCCCTCCACTTT
TRBJ2-4 | - | TRBV12-3/TRBV12-4 | - | CASSLENIQYF | TGTGCCAGCAGCCTCGAAAACATTCAGTACTTC
TRBJ1-4 | - | TRBV6-5 | TRBD1 | CASSYGQVTNEKLFF | TGTGCCAGCAGTTACGGACAGGTTACTAATGAAAAACTGTTTTTT